This T cell receptor beta chain was identified in a study of T cell clones after liver transplantation. Findings and caveats of the study: Graft donor-reactive T cells possibly entered the graft instead of undergoing deletion.

Measured with immunoSEQ multiplex PCR; TCRdb has only the in-frame clones, and not every one. Counted here are approximately 70,000 clones, roughly 84% occurring once; the ten biggest clones make up 2.1%. The CDR3 sequence is 14 residues long. Germline assignment: CDR1 SGHDN and CDR2 FVKESK. V lost 1 base to trimming and J lost 4 bases, with 10 bases between them. In the case of this clone: Its specificity is unknown.

The V call is TRBV14, the J call TRBJ1-2, with no clear D. The TCR originated in a human patient who received a liver transplant. The T cells may partly be graft donor cells. Source: CD4+ T cells from blood, taken 48 to 50 months after liver transplant. CDR3 sequence: CASSQAQPIYGYTF. The CDR3, as DNA: TGTGCCAGCAGCCAAGCCCAGCCTATCTATGGCTACACCTTC.